The source of this T cell receptor (gamma chain) is a study of intestinal T cells in coeliac disease (dated by TCRdb to 2019 to 2021). Regarding the research as a whole: In the TRG cohort, the mean age of coeliac patients was 15 to 16 years compared with approximately 58 years for controls, so the coeliac patients were much younger than the controls. Duodenal biopsies from approximately 11 coeliac disease patients and approximately 11 non-coeliac controls were included in the TCR-delta (TRD) cohort. A second, larger TCR-gamma (TRG) cohort included duodenal biopsies from some 35 coeliac disease patients and 20 to 25 non-coeliac controls.

Spanning cysteine to phenylalanine, the CDR3 consists of 14 amino acids. Here the CDR3 DNA is all that survives: 42 bases in frame from base 1. CDR1 and CDR2 are drawn from the germline V gene: EGSNGY, YDSYNSKV. At the junction V is shortened by 4 bases and J by 6 bases; bases outside the gene matches: 8. Genomic DNA was extracted with the QIAamp DNA FFPE tissue kit from ten 5-um FFPE scrolls per case. To test whether coeliac disease can be classified from the TCR repertoire, the study used fully anonymised formalin-fixed paraffin-embedded duodenal biopsies that were not needed for diagnosis. In this sample, this clone turned up a few times. Its antigen is currently not known. Base qualities are not recorded, but no much larger clone differs from it by a single base. Paper-wide results and their limitations: Repeated CDR3 amino acid sequences could not be distinguished from PCR duplicates. Clustering based on TRG put most of the 54 biopsies (roughly 94%) in the right class, and the reported leave-one-out accuracy was around 90%. FFPE-derived DNA was found to be relatively degraded, and loss of a proportion of TCR sequences in each sample was likely caused by this degradation. The coeliac group and the control group were significantly different in age, but an analysis split by age did not give significant classification. In training, clustering based on TRD kmers put all 20 or so biopsies in the right class, and the reported leave-one-out accuracy was 80% to 95%.

Library preparation employed multiplex PCR. The instrument was an Ion Torrent PGM. The LymphoTrack kit, which has primers carrying Illumina adapters, was used to amplify TRG repertoires from around 200 ng of biopsy DNA. TRG amplicons were purified with AMPure XP beads, quantified on a 2100 Bioanalyzer, and pooled equimolarly. Sequencing of TRG libraries was performed on an Ion PGM instrument. Concerning the study's data processing: FastX discarded any read in which over 10% of nucleotides had a quality score below the third quartile for that patient. IMGT/HighV-QUEST was used to align reads in order to assign V, D and J genes, locate CDR3 regions and judge functionality. Sequences were converted to amino acids, and every sequence predicted to be non-functional was removed. CDR3s were broken into kmers both with and without positional annotation, kmer frequencies were analysed by PCA, and samples were clustered using each of the 1023 combinations of PCs 1-10. Classification was validated by leave-one-out cross-validation, re-optimising parameters on the remaining samples each time. Using the vegan R package, Shannon diversity was calculated from repeated random subsamples whose size matched the lowest read count. After TCRdb called clones again from the public reads with CATT, rows with identical DNA were merged. The V and J calls were determined by TCRdb, not by the authors. A total of some 800 gamma-chain clones appear in this sample, around two fifths of them only once. The top ten clones comprise 21% of the sample.

This chain joins TRGV2 to TRGJP2. The receptor was derived from a human donor with celiac disease. Sequencing was done on a sample of a duodenal biopsy. The sequenced DNA is TGTGCCACCTGGGATACTAGGGGTGATTGGATCAAGACGTTT. Translated, this gives CATWDTRGDWIKTF.